The 22 T cell receptor beta chains listed next were all sequenced from one sample in a study of cytomegalovirus exposure and HLA in healthy donors. The PCR ran on 60 Vbeta and 13 Jbeta primers. Assay used: immunoSEQ multiplex PCR; TCRdb lists only in-frame clones, some missing. This sample has 200,000 to 250,000 clones, with under 70% found just once. The specimen sequenced was PBMCs. The receptors shown here come from a man aged 40-50 years in good health and CMV-seropositive.

V usage is TRBV9 and J usage is TRBJ1-3; no firm D call. Per the germline V gene, CDR1 is SGDLS and CDR2 is YYNGEE. The CDR3 runs to 16 residues. V was pared by 0 bases and J by 0 bases, with 10 bases between. The CDR3 nucleotides are TGTGCCAGCAGCGTAGACCACGGTCTCTCTGGAAACACCATATATTTT. Residues: CASSVDHGLSGNTIYF.

The rearrangement links TRBV4-3 to TRBJ2-3; TRBD2 aligns across 9 bases. The ends lost 4 bases at V and 2 bases at J; junction bases unmatched: 7. Per the germline V gene, CDR1 is LGHNA and CDR2 is YSLEER. CDR3 size: 16 residues. The CDR3 loop is CASSPLASGVTDTQYF. CDR3 DNA: TGCGCCAGCAGCCCCCTCGCTAGCGGGGTCACAGATACGCAGTATTTT.

J is TRBJ1-6 and V is TRBV6-5, with D tentatively TRBD1 (5 bases). Trimming removed 0 bases from V and 9 bases from J, with 12 bases in between. The germline gives CDR1 MNHEY, CDR2 SVGAGI. The CDR3 covers 15 residues. This chain's CDR3 is CASSYSIDRSSPLHF. Here the CDR3 DNA reads TGTGCCAGCAGTTACTCGATAGACAGAAGTTCACCCCTCCACTTT.

The V call is TRBV5-4, the J call TRBJ2-1; 7 bases agree with TRBD2. Germline V gene data show CDR1 as SGHNT and CDR2 as YYREEE (reference sequence). The junction had 9 bases not matched to a gene; V was cut back by 0 bases and J by 9 bases. This CDR3 contains 15 residues. This CDR3 is CASSLDASGTTEQFF. The CDR3 nucleotides read TGTGCCAGCAGCTTGGACGCTAGCGGCACAACTGAGCAGTTCTTC. Using reference TRBV5-4 and TRBJ2-1 for the parts outside the CDR3, the full variable domain is ETGVTQSPTHLIKTRGQQVTLRCSSQSGHNTVSWYQQALGQGPQFIFQYYREEENGRGNFPPRFSGLQFPNYSSELNVNALELDDSALYLCASSLDASGTTEQFFGPGTRLTVL.

V is TRBV4-1 and J is TRBJ2-1, with D possibly matching TRBD1 (5 bases). Germline loops: CDR1 MGHRA, CDR2 YSYEKL. The CDR3 runs to 13 residues. Trimming stripped 1 base from V and 9 bases from J, with 10 bases between. The CDR3 DNA reads TGCGCCAGCAGCCAAGCCCCAGGGCCTGAGCAGTTCTTC. It translates to CASSQAPGPEQFF.

V and J are TRBV6-4 and TRBJ2-2; the match to TRBD2 covers 9 bases. The V and J ends lost 8 bases and 0 bases, in that order; junction bases with no gene match: 1. This CDR3 has 14 residues. CDR1 MRHNA and CDR2 SNTAGT come from the germline V gene. The CDR3 sequence: CASGGGANTGELFF. The CDR3 DNA is TGTGCCAGCGGCGGGGGGGCGAACACCGGGGAGCTGTTTTTT.

This sequence joins TRBV4-1 and TRBJ2-5, with 7 positions matching TRBD1. This CDR3 is built from 16 residues. Germline loops: CDR1 MGHRA, CDR2 YSYEKL. The ends lost 4 bases at V and 9 bases at J; junction bases unmatched: 17. For the CDR3, the DNA is TGCGCCAGCAGCCGTCTCCCGACAGGGCTCGAGAGTGCCCAGTACTTC. This codes for CASSRLPTGLESAQYF.

The chain couples TRBV18 to TRBJ1-6, with 10 bases identical to TRBD1. Germline V gene lookup returns CDR1 KGHSH and CDR2 LQKENI. Trimming cost V 3 bases and J 9 bases; bases outside gene matches: 11. The CDR3 consists of 17 residues. CDR3 bases: TGTGCCAGCTCACCTATACTCGACAGGGGGCGAGGTTCACCCCTCCACTTT. Protein sequence: CASSPILDRGRGSPLHF.

The sample holds a few counts of this clone. The genes are TRBV4-1 and TRBJ2-2, with D unclear. Germline CDR1 MGHRA, CDR2 YSYEKL. The CDR3 totals 12 residues. The V and J ends lost 4 bases and 5 bases respectively, with 5 bases between them. In DNA form, the CDR3 reads TGCGCCAGCAGCCCCAGTACCGGGGAGCTGTTTTTT. It translates to CASSPSTGELFF.

The chain has TRBV6-1 and TRBJ2-1, with 8 bases that match TRBD1. CDR1 and CDR2 from the germline V gene are MNHNS and SASEGT. V shed 5 bases and J 8 bases; nucleotides not matched to a gene: 11. The CDR3 spans 15 residues. The CDR3 DNA reads TGTGCCAGCAGTCCCCGGACAGGGATTAGGGATGAGCAGTTCTTC. Translated: CASSPRTGIRDEQFF.

The chain recombines TRBV28 with TRBJ2-5; D uncertain. The end of the DNA aligns better with TRBJ2-7, so the J call may be wrong. Germline V lookup: CDR1 MDHEN, CDR2 SYDVKM. The CDR3 spans 14 residues. CDR3 coding DNA: TGTGCCAGCAGTTTCCCCTCCCAGGACTACGAGCAGTACTTC. Amino acid sequence: CASSFPSQDYEQYF.

V usage is TRBV7-3 and J usage is TRBJ2-3; D is unclear. The germline CDR1 and CDR2 sequences are SGHTA and FQGTGA. The CDR3 is made up of 15 amino acids. The ends were cut back, 0 bases at V and 2 bases at J, with 9 bases in the middle. Here the CDR3 reads CASSLTPTATDTQYF. The DNA of the CDR3 is TGTGCCAGCAGCTTAACCCCGACTGCCACAGATACGCAGTATTTT.

The V call is TRBV6-4, the J call TRBJ1-1; tentative D call: TRBD1 (5 bases). With 6 bases removed from V and 3 bases from J, the gap between germline ends came to 20 bases. Germline-derived CDR1 and CDR2 are MRHNA and SNTAGT. CDR3 length: 16 residues. The CDR3 DNA reads as TGTGCCAGCAGCTCCTTGGGGGGAGACGGCCACACTGAAGCTTTCTTT. This sequence encodes CASSSLGGDGHTEAFF.

This clone came up a few times. The chain links TRBV6-6 to TRBJ2-6; D is unclear. The CDR3 is 13 amino acids. Per germline, CDR1 MNHNY and CDR2 SVGAGI (reference sequence). In DNA, the CDR3 is TGTGCTAGCCTTGGAGTCGGGGCCAACGTCCTGACTTTC. The encoded protein is CASLGVGANVLTF.

Details on this clone: This may be a read error: a much more frequent sequence differs by one nucleotide. The V gene is TRBV7-9, the J gene TRBJ1-1; maybe TRBD1 (6 bases). The CDR3 runs 13 residues. Germline assignment: CDR1 SEHNR and CDR2 FQNEAQ (reference sequence). The germline V and J ends were trimmed by 5 bases and 1 base, with 8 bases remaining between them. The CDR3, as DNA: TGTGCCAGCAGCCCGACAGGGAACACTGAAGCTTTCTTT. The encoded protein is CASSPTGNTEAFF.

The chain joins TRBV27 to TRBJ2-4; 7 bases are shared with TRBD1. CDR3 length equals 15 residues. Germline V lookup: CDR1 MNHEY, CDR2 SMNVEV (reference sequence). J lost 3 bases, V lost 6 bases, and 8 bases had no gene match. The CDR3 here is CASSVTGEGKNIQYF. The CDR3 DNA is TGTGCCAGCAGCGTTACAGGGGAAGGCAAAAACATTCAGTACTTC.

The rearrangement links TRBV6-5 to TRBJ1-5; 8 bases map to TRBD1. This CDR3 is built from 13 residues. Germline V gene data show CDR1 as MNHEY and CDR2 as SVGAGI. J gave up 4 bases and V 10 bases, and 6 bases lay outside the gene matches. CDR3 nucleotide sequence: TGTGCCACCCGGACAGGGTCAAATCAGCCCCAGCATTTT. Its translation is CATRTGSNQPQHF.

The J gene is TRBJ2-3, the V gene TRBV14; 8 bases align to TRBD1. The CDR3 covers 15 residues. The junction had 2 bases not matched to a gene; V was cut back by 3 bases and J by 0 bases. Germline CDR1 reads SGHDN; CDR2 reads FVKESK. CDR3 bases: TGTGCCAGCAGCCAGGACAGGGTTAGCACAGATACGCAGTATTTT. It encodes CASSQDRVSTDTQYF.

This clone has only a few counts. The chain couples TRBV6-5 to TRBJ2-7; D may be TRBD1 (6 bases). Trimming took 1 base from V and 5 from J, leaving 9 bases between them. The CDR3 has 13 amino acids. Germline CDR1 MNHEY, CDR2 SVGAGI. Here the CDR3 reads CASSYWTANEQYF. The CDR3 region has the DNA TGTGCCAGCAGTTACTGGACAGCGAACGAGCAGTACTTC.

This clone was seen a handful of times. This chain uses TRBV5-1 with TRBJ1-1, with 9 positions matching TRBD1. The CDR3 length is 17 residues. Germline trimming cut 4 bases from V and 3 bases from J; bases unmatched to any gene: 13. The germline V gene encodes CDR1 SGHRS and CDR2 YFSETQ. The CDR3 is CASSPRRTGEGYTEAFF. In DNA form, the CDR3 reads TGCGCCAGCAGCCCTAGACGGACAGGGGAAGGGTACACTGAAGCTTTCTTT.

This chain joins TRBV4-1 and TRBJ1-4; D may be TRBD1 (5 bases). Between the trimmed V and J ends, which lost 3 bases and 0 bases, there was a span of 11 bases. Germline-derived CDR1 and CDR2 are MGHRA and YSYEKL. The CDR3 length is 16 residues. The CDR3 loop reads CASSQGRRATNEKLFF. The DNA for the CDR3 is TGCGCCAGCAGCCAGGGGCGTCGCGCAACTAATGAAAAACTGTTTTTT.

The gene calls are TRBV5-6 and TRBJ1-2, with a tentative D call TRBD1 (6 bases). The CDR3 totals 13 residues. V was shortened by 0 bases and J by 7 bases, with 10 bases between the two germline ends. Per germline, CDR1 SGHDT and CDR2 YYEEEE. The CDR3 loop is CASSLVGGPGYTF. The CDR3, as DNA: TGTGCCAGCAGCTTGGTAGGGGGACCTGGCTACACCTTC.